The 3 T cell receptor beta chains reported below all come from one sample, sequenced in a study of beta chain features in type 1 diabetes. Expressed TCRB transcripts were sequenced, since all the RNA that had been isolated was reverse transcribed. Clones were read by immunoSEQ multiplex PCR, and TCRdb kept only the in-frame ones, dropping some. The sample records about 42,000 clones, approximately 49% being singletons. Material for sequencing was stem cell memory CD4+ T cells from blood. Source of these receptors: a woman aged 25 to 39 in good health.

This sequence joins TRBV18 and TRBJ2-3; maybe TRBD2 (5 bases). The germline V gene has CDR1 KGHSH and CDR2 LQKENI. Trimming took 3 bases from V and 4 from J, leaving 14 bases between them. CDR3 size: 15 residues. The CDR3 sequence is CASSPVSSRADTQYF. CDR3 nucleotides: TGTGCCAGCTCACCGGTGTCTAGCCGAGCAGATACGCAGTATTTT.

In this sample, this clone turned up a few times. CDR3 region: CAISASLDRGETQYF. The CDR3 DNA is TGTGCCATCAGTGCTAGTTTAGACAGGGGAGAGACCCAGTACTTC. The V and J genes are TRBV10-3 and TRBJ2-5, with 8 nucleotides matching TRBD1. CDR3 length: 15 amino acids. V was pared by 4 bases and J by 4 bases, with 8 bases of the junction left unmatched. Germline-derived CDR1 and CDR2 are ENHRY and SYGVKD.

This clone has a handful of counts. The CDR3 reads CASSEAGHGVETQYF. The CDR3 DNA is TGTGCCAGCAGTGAAGCAGGACACGGTGTCGAGACCCAGTACTTC. The chain couples TRBV2 to TRBJ2-5; a weak D match, TRBD1 (5 bases). Germline lookup yields CDR1 SNHLY and CDR2 FYNNEI. The CDR3 consists of 15 residues. Trimming stripped 0 bases from V and 5 bases from J, with 13 bases between.